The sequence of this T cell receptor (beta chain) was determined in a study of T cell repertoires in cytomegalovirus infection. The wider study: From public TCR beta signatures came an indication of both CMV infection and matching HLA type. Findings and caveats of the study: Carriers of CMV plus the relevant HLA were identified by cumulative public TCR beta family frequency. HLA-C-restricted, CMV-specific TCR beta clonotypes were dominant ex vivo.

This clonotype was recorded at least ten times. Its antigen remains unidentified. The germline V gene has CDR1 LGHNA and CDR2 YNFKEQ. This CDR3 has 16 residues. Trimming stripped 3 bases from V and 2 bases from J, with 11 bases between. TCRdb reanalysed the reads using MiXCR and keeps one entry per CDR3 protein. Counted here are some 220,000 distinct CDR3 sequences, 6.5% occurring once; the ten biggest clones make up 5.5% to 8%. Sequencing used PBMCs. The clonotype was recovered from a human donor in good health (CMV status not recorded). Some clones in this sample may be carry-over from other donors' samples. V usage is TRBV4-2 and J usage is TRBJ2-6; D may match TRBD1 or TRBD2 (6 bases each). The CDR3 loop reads CASSHEGGTGANVLTF. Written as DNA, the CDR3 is TGTGCCAGCAGCCACGAAGGGGGGACTGGGGCCAACGTCCTGACTTTC.